This TCR beta chain emerged from a study of T cell repertoires in cytomegalovirus infection. In the study overall: Researchers turned to recently identified HLA-C-restricted CMV epitopes as well as well-studied HLA-B-restricted ones. A matching HLA type, together with CMV infection, was signaled by public TCR beta signatures.

This CDR3 has 14 residues. Trimming removed 1 base from V and 4 bases from J, with 11 bases in between. Germline assignment: CDR1 SGHNT and CDR2 YYREEE (reference sequence). Study observations and caveats: Adding up the frequency of public TCR beta families identified people who carried CMV plus the relevant HLA.

This clonotype was seen a few times. Its antigen is not identified. TCRdb fed the reads into MiXCR, producing one record per CDR3 protein. The sample lists over 120,000 distinct CDR3 sequences, about 32% occurring once. The source was CD8+ T cells from cultured PBMCs, collected from culture after CMV antigen stimulation. This receptor was identified in a human donor in good health (CMV status not recorded). Some clones in this sample may be carry-over from other donors' samples. This chain uses TRBV5-4 with TRBJ1-1; no definite D call. CDR3 nucleotide sequence: TGTGCCAGCAGCTTGTTGGCAGGCGGCACTGAAGCTTTCTTT. Translated: CASSLLAGGTEAFF.